This T cell receptor (beta chain) emerged from a study of PD-L1 blockade in urothelial cancer. CDR3 length: 15 residues. Germline loops: CDR1 MDHEN, CDR2 SYDVKM. The V and J ends lost 6 bases and 4 bases, in that order; junction bases with no gene match: 9. This table comes from immunoSEQ multiplex PCR, and its TCRdb copy is limited to in-frame clones, with some not included. The sample holds tens of thousands of clones, roughly four fifths seen once. This sequence was found in a man aged 70 or older with urothelial cancer. The V call is TRBV28, the J call TRBJ1-1, with 9 bases identical to TRBD1. Specimen: PBMCs, collected around atezolizumab (anti-PD-L1) treatment. CDR3 sequence reads: CASRGDRVRGTEAFF. The CDR3, as DNA: TGTGCCAGCAGGGGGGACAGGGTGAGGGGCACTGAAGCTTTCTTT.